This TCR beta chain was recorded in a study of blood T cells in healthy people across ages. General study findings and limits: When set beside aged donors, long-lived donors presented more naive CD4+ cells and higher diversity.

Combining a sample-barcoded 5' primer with a J-beta primer mix, a second PCR ran for about 7 to 12 cycles. Through a template-switch adaptor with 12 random nucleotides, each cDNA molecule received a tag. TCRdb re-called the 5' RACE reads through MiXCR, storing one row per CDR3 protein. The sample includes approximately 350,000 distinct CDR3 sequences, roughly half of them seen just once. This clonotype was counted a few times. Its antigen is not identified. The CDR3 covers 18 residues. V dropped 3 bases and J dropped 0 bases, with 15 bases sitting between them. Germline V lookup: CDR1 SEHNR, CDR2 FQNEAQ (reference sequence).

Sequenced sample: blood. V and J are TRBV7-9 and TRBJ2-6; no reliable D call. The TCR originated in a man aged 55 to 69 in good health. The CDR3 DNA sequence: TGTGCCAGCAGCTTGTTTTCGGCAGCCTACTCTGGGGCCAACGTCCTGACTTTC. It specifies CASSLFSAAYSGANVLTF.